This TCR beta chain was obtained from a study of vaccination and CD4 T cells after COVID-19. Study context: Convalescent donors were composed of six males and four females, of whom two were Hispanic.

Documented treatment: approximately nine-day PBMC culture with coronavirus spike peptide pools or control peptides (ViraFEST assay). Positive SARS-CoV-2 PCR tests in convalescent patients dated from March to December 2020, pre-Alpha, Beta and Delta. Cultured CD4+ T-cell DNA underwent Oncomine TCR Beta short-read sequencing. In TCRdb, the PCR reads were re-called with MiXCR into one record per CDR3 protein. The repertoire has about 17,000 distinct CDR3 sequences, about 60% of them found once; the top ten carry about 10%. This clonotype was found a few times. The antigen remains undetermined. The CDR3 totals 14 residues. The V and J ends lost 4 bases and 7 bases respectively, with 16 bases between them. Germline assignment: CDR1 SGHVS and CDR2 FNYEAQ.

The sequencing sample was made of CD4+ T cells from blood, cultured in vitro. The chain joins TRBV7-6 to TRBJ2-5; the D gene is possibly TRBD1 (6 bases). The receptor's source is a human donor who had recovered from COVID-19. Here the CDR3 DNA reads TGTGCCAGCAGCTGGGACATTGGATCGGGGACCCAGTACTTC. Its protein is CASSWDIGSGTQYF.